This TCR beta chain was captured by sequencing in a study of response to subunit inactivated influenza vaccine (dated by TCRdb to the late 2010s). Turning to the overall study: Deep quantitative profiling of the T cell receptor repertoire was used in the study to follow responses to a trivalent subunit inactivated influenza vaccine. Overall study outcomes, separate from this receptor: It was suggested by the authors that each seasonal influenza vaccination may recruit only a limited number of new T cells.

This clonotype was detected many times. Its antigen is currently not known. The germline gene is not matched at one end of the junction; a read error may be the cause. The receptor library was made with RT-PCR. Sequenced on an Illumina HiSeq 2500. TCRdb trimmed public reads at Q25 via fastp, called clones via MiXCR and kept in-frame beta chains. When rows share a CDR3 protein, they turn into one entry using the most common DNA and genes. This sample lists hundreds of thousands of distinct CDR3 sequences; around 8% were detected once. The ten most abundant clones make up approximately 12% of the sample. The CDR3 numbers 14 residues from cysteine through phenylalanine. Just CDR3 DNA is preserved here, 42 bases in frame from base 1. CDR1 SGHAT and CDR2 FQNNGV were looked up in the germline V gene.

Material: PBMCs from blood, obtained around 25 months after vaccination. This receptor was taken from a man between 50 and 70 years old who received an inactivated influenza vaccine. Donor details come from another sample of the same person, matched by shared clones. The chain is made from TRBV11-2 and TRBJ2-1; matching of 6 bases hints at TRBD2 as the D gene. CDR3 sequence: CASSLARAYNEQFF. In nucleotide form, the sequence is TGCGCCAGCAGCCTAGCGAGGGCCTACAATGAGCAGTTCTTC.